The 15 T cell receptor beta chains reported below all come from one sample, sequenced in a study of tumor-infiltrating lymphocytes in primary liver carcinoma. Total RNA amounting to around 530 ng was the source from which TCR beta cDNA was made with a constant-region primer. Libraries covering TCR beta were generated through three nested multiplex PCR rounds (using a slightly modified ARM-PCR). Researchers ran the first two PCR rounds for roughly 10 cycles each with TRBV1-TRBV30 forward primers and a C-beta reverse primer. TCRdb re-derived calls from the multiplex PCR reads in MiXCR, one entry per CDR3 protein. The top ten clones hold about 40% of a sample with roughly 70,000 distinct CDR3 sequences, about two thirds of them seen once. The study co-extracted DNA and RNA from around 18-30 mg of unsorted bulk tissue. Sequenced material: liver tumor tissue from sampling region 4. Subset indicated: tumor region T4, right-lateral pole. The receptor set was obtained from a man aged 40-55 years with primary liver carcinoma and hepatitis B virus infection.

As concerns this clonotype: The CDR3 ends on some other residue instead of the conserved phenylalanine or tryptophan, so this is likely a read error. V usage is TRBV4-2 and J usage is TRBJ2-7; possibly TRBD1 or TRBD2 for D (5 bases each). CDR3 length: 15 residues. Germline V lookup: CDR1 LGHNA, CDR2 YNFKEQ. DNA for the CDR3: TGTGCCAGCAGCCAAGATAAGGGGAGCGGCTACGACCAGTACCTC. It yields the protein CASSQDKGSGYDQYL.

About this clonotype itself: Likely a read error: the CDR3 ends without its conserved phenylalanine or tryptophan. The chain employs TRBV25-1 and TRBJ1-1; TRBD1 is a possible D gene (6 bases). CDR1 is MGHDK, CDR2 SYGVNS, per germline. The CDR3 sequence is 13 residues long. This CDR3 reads CASRGQMNTEAFI. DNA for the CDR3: TGTGCCAGCAGAGGACAGATGAACACCGAAGCTTTCATT.

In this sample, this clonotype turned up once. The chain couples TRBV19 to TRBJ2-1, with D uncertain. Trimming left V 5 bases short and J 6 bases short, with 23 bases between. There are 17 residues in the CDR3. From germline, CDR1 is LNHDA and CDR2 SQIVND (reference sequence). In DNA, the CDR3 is TGTGCCAGTAGTTCCCCTCGCCCGTTGGGTGGCTTCAATGAGCAGTTCTTC. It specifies CASSSPRPLGGFNEQFF.

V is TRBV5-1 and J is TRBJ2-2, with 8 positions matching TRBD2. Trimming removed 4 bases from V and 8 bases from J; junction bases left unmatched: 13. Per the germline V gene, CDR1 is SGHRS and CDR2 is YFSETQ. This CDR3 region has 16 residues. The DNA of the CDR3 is TGCGCCAGCAGCCCGGGACCAGCGGGAGTAGGTGGGGAGCTGTTTTTT. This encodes CASSPGPAGVGGELFF.

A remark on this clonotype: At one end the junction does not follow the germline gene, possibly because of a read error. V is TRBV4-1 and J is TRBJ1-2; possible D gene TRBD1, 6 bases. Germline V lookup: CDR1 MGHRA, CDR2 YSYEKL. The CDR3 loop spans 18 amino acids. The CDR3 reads CAGSQEIQGLWQNCGYTF. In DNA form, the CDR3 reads TGCGCCGGCAGCCAAGAGATACAGGGCCTGTGGCAAAACTGTGGCTACACCTTC.

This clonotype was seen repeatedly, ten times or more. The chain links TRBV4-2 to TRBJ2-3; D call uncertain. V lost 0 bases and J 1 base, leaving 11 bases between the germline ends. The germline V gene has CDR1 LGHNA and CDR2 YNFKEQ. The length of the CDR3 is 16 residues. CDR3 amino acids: CASSQEAAPRTDTQYF. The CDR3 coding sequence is TGTGCCAGCAGCCAAGAGGCAGCGCCTCGCACAGATACGCAGTATTTT.

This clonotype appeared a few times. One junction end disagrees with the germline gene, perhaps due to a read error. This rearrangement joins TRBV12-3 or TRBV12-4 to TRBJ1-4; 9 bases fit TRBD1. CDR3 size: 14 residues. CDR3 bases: TGTGACACGGGACAGGGCTCAACTAATGAAAAACTGTTTTTC. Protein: CDTGQGSTNEKLFF.

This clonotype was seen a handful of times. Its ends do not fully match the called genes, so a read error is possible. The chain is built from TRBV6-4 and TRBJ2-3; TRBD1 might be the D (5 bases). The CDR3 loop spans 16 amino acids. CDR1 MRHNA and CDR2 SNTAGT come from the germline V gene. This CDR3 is CASRDSQSRSTGTQYF. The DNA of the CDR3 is TGTGCCAGCAGAGACTCACAGAGCAGGAGCACAGGTACGCAGTATTTT.

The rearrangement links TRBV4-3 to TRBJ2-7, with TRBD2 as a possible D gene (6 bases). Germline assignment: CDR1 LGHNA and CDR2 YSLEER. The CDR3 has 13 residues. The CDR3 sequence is CTISQPGESEQYF. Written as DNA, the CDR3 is TGCACCATCAGCCAACCGGGAGAGTCCGAGCAGTACTTC.

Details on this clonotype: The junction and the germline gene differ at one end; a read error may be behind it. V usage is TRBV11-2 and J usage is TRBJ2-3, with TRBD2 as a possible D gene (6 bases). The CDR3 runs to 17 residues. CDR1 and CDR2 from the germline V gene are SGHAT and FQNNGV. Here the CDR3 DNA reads TGTACCAGCAGCTTAGATCCGGGGGAGACTAACACAGATACGCGGTATTTT. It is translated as CTSSLDPGETNTDTRYF.

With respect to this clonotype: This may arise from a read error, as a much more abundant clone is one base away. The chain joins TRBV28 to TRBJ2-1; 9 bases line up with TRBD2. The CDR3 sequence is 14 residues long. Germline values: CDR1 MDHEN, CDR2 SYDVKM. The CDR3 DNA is TGTGCCAGCAGGGATAGCGGGGGCTACATTGAGCAGTTCTTC. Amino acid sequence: CASRDSGGYIEQFF.

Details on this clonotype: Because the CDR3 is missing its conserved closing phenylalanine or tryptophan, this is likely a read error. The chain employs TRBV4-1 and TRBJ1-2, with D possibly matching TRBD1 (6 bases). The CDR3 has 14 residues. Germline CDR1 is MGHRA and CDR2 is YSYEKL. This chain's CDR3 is CASSQGDRNYDYTS. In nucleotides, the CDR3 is TGCGCCAGCAGCCAAGGAGACAGGAACTATGACTACACCTCC.

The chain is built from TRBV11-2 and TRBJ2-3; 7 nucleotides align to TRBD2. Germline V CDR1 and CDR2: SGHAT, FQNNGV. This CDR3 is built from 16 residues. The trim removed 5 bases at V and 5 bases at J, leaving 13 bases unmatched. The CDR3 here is CASSLETGRVRDTQYF. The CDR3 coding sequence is TGTGCCAGCAGCCTGGAAACTGGGAGGGTCAGAGATACGCAGTATTTT.

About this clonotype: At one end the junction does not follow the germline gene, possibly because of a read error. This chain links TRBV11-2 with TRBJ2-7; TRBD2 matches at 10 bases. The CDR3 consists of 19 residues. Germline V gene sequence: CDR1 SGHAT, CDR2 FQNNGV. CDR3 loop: CASSLAWRTSGHFTYELYF. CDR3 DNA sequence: TGTGCCAGCAGCTTAGCATGGCGGACTAGCGGACACTTTACCTACGAGCTGTACTTC.

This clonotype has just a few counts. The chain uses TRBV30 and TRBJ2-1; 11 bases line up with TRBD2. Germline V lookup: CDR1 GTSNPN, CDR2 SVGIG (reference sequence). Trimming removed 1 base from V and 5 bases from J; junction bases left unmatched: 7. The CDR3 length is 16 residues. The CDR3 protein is CAWSARTSGLNNEQFF. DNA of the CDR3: TGTGCCTGGAGTGCCAGGACTAGCGGGCTTAACAATGAGCAGTTCTTC.